This TCR beta chain is from a study of OX40 agonist ivuxolimab in advanced cancers. Study context: The patients got ivuxolimab, which is an agonistic anti-OX40 (CD134) antibody.

Regarding this clone: Its antigen is not identified.

Germline lookup yields CDR1 SGHVS and CDR2 FQNEAQ. Trimming left V 2 bases short and J 15 bases short, with 17 bases between. The CDR3 loop spans 13 amino acids. Overall study findings and caveats: The study found among the lowest clonal expansion in partial responders at 0.1-3.0 mg/kg. There were, on average, more expanded clones in CD8+ T cells than in CD4+.

Method: immunoSEQ multiplex PCR; TCRdb's copy keeps in-frame clones and lacks some. Altogether more than 75,000 clones are present, 70% to 90% being singletons, with the ten largest covering around 5.1%. The TCR comes from an adult with an advanced solid tumor such as melanoma, head and neck, liver or kidney cancer. Source: CD4+ or CD8+ T cells sorted from blood, taken in a trial of the OX40 agonist ivuxolimab. The chain joins TRBV7-8 to TRBJ2-1; D perhaps matches TRBD2 (5 bases). The chain's CDR3 is CASSLRVSAEGFF. The CDR3 DNA reads as TGTGCCAGCAGCTTAAGGGTCTCCGCCGAGGGGTTCTTC.